This T cell receptor (beta chain) was documented in a study of shared clonotypes between healthy human individuals. The study's findings and limits: As a rule, naive subsets had a larger estimated richness than memory subsets. Generation probabilities of non-shared clonotypes were lower (relative to those shared by all four donors).

At the deep level, the assay was run. Each replicate PCR on the sorted subsets used approximately 180 ng DNA (about 30,000 T cell genomes). Clones were read by immunoSEQ multiplex PCR, and TCRdb kept only the in-frame ones, dropping some. The sample yields fewer than 1.4 million clones, 70% to 80% seen once. The V gene's germline CDR1 is PRHDT and CDR2 FYEKMQ (reference sequence). With V trimmed by 5 bases and J by 1 base, 3 bases remained unmatched. The CDR3 length is 15 residues. As for this clone: The antigen is unknown. A read error is likely here: a far larger clone is one base away.

The sequenced material came from memory CD4+ T cells from PBMCs. As for subset: CD45RA-negative fraction. This clonotype was obtained from a man aged 18-30 years in good health. Some clones in this sample may be carry-over from other donors' samples. The J gene is TRBJ2-3, the V gene TRBV13; 10 bases are a match to TRBD1. This CDR3 reads CASSAGTGGTDTQYF. The CDR3 DNA reads as TGTGCCAGCAGCGCCGGGACAGGGGGCACAGATACGCAGTATTTT. The variable domain in full, with the rest retrieved from reference TRBV13 and TRBJ2-3, is AAGVIQSPRHLIKEKRETATLKCYPIPRHDTVYWYQQGPGQDPQFLISFYEKMQSDKGSIPDRFSAQQFSDYHSELNMSSLELGDSALYFCASSAGTGGTDTQYFGPGTRLTVL.